The 14 T cell receptor beta chains below were found in one sample sequenced in a study of human T cells and chemical hapten exposure. TCRdb fed the RACE reads into MiXCR, producing one record per CDR3 protein. In the table there are under 400,000 distinct CDR3 sequences, 5% to 6.5% of which are singletons. The time point denotes: pre-sensitization, week 0. Treatment of the sample: therapeutic diphenylcyclopropenone sensitization with weekly scalp DPC. The starting material was whole blood, obtained in connection with sensitization to the hapten diphenylcyclopropenone (DPC). The receptors were sampled from a woman in her forties or fifties with alopecia areata. Some clones in this sample may be carry-over from other donors' samples.

Ten or more counts support this clonotype. The chain links TRBV7-2 to TRBJ2-1, with 11 bases identical to TRBD2. The CDR3 consists of 14 residues. From germline, CDR1 is SGHTA and CDR2 FQGNSA. Trimming at V came to 5 bases and at J to 7 bases, leaving 4 bases not matched to a gene. The CDR3 sequence is CASSPSGRINEQFF. DNA of the CDR3: TGTGCCAGCAGCCCTAGCGGGAGGATAAATGAGCAGTTCTTC.

This clonotype was counted a single time. The rearrangement joins TRBV7-8 to TRBJ2-3, with D possibly matching TRBD1 (6 bases). V lost 3 bases and J 0 bases, leaving 19 bases between the germline ends. Germline loops: CDR1 SGHVS, CDR2 FQNEAQ. The CDR3 length is 18 residues. CDR3 coding DNA: TGTGCCAGCAGCTTCCCGTTGACTGGACAGACTAGCACAGATACGCAGTATTTT. Amino acid sequence: CASSFPLTGQTSTDTQYF.

The chain links TRBV6-2 or TRBV6-3 to TRBJ2-1; TRBD2 matches at 12 bases. V gave up 5 bases and J gave up 10 bases; unmatched junction bases: 9. CDR1 is MNHEY and CDR2 is SVGEGT in the germline V gene. This CDR3 contains 15 residues. The CDR3: CASSPSGREEKEQFF. The CDR3 DNA sequence: TGTGCCAGCAGTCCTAGCGGGAGGGAGGAAAAGGAGCAGTTCTTC.

CDR3 in DNA: TGTGCCAGCTCACCGGGGCAGGGTTTGGGGAACACTGAAGCTTTCTTT. Its translation is CASSPGQGLGNTEAFF. This chain joins TRBV18 and TRBJ1-1; a possible D gene is TRBD1 (5 bases). Per the germline V gene, CDR1 is KGHSH and CDR2 is LQKENI. The CDR3 totals 16 residues. V was cut by 3 bases and J by 1 base, with 15 bases left in between.

This clonotype has just one count. V and J are TRBV5-6 and TRBJ2-1, with D possibly matching TRBD2 (6 bases). V dropped 4 bases and J dropped 5 bases, with 16 bases sitting between them. CDR3 length: 15 residues. Looked up from germline, CDR1 is SGHDT and CDR2 is YYEEEE. DNA for the CDR3: TGTGCCAGCAGCGATACGGGACTCCCAGACAATGAGCAGTTCTTC. It specifies CASSDTGLPDNEQFF. Full variable domain (remainder filled in from reference TRBV5-6 and TRBJ2-1): DAGVTQSPTHLIKTRGQQVTLRCSPKSGHDTVSWYQQALGQGPQFIFQYYEEEERQRGNFPDRFSGHQFPNYSSELNVNALLLGDSALYLCASSDTGLPDNEQFFGPGTRLTVL.

The V and J genes are TRBV12-3 or TRBV12-4 and TRBJ2-7; TRBD1 matches 8 bases. Losses at the gene ends were 3 bases for V and 2 bases for J; bases not matched to a gene: 12. CDR3 size: 17 residues. The CDR3 here is CASSFSLGQGSAYEQYF. In DNA, the CDR3 is TGTGCCAGCAGTTTCTCCCTCGGACAGGGATCGGCCTACGAGCAGTACTTC.

This clonotype came up many times. The chain combines TRBV30 with TRBJ1-3, with D unclear. The CDR3 extends over 13 amino acids. Germline CDR1 and CDR2: GTSNPN and SVGIG (reference sequence). V lost 4 bases to trimming and J lost 0 bases, with 7 bases between them. CDR3 DNA sequence: TGTGCCTGGACAGGCAGCTCTGGAAACACCATATATTTT. Translation gives CAWTGSSGNTIYF. The whole variable domain, remainder taken from reference TRBV30 and TRBJ1-3, is SQTIHQWPATLVQPVGSPLSLECTVEGTSNPNLYWYRQAAGRGLQLLFYSVGIGQISSEVPQNLSASRPQDRQFILSSKKLLLSDSGFYLCAWTGSSGNTIYFGEGSWLTVV.

This clonotype was counted at least ten times. The chain links TRBV11-2 to TRBJ2-1; D call uncertain. CDR1 SGHAT and CDR2 FQNNGV come from the germline V gene. With 3 bases removed from V and 8 bases from J, the gap between germline ends came to 26 bases. This CDR3 comprises 18 residues. Here the CDR3 reads CASSLSFPQQLGSYEQFF. The CDR3 nucleotides are TGTGCCAGCAGCTTGTCTTTCCCACAACAACTCGGTTCCTATGAGCAGTTCTTC. The variable domain in full, completed from reference TRBV11-2 and TRBJ2-1, reads EAGVAQSPRYKIIEKRQSVAFWCNPISGHATLYWYQQILGQGPKLLIQFQNNGVVDDSQLPKDRFSAERLKGVDSTLKIQPAKLEDSAVYLCASSLSFPQQLGSYEQFFGPGTRLTVL.

This clonotype was seen a handful of times. The chain links TRBV5-8 to TRBJ1-3; D is unclear. CDR3 size: 14 residues. V lost 4 bases and J 0 bases, leaving 8 bases between the germline ends. Germline CDR1 reads SGHTS; CDR2 reads YDEGEE. CDR3 in DNA: TGTGCCAGCAGCCATCAGAACTCTGGAAACACCATATATTTT. This gives the protein CASSHQNSGNTIYF.

The chain employs TRBV6-2 or TRBV6-3 and TRBJ1-5; weak D call: TRBD1 (5 bases). Deletions cut 8 bases from V and 10 bases from J, with 15 bases between. The CDR3 sequence is 12 residues long. The germline CDR1 and CDR2 sequences are MNHEY and SVGEGT. This CDR3 is CASSRTGQPQHF. The CDR3, as DNA: TGTGCCAGCTCCCGGACCGGACAACCCCAGCATTTT.

This clonotype was recorded at least ten times. The chain carries TRBV20-1 and TRBJ2-7; tentative D call: TRBD1 (6 bases). V dropped 5 bases and J dropped 3 bases, with 14 bases sitting between them. Germline CDR1 DFQATT, CDR2 SNEGSKA (reference sequence). The CDR3 is 13 residues long. CDR3 protein: CSAFSGTNYEQYF. The CDR3 region has the DNA TGCAGTGCTTTCTCCGGGACAAACTACGAGCAGTACTTC.

This clonotype occurred many times. V usage is TRBV6-6 and J usage is TRBJ1-6; 8 bases map to TRBD1. Losses at the gene ends were 4 bases for V and 6 bases for J; bases not matched to a gene: 2. The V gene's germline CDR1 is MNHNY and CDR2 SVGAGI (reference sequence). The CDR3 sequence is 14 residues long. The CDR3 DNA is TGTGCCAGCAGTTGGACAGGGATTAATTCACCCCTCCACTTT. Translated, it gives CASSWTGINSPLHF.

This clonotype appeared many times. The chain has TRBV6-2 or TRBV6-3 and TRBJ2-3; 7 positions agree with TRBD1. The CDR3 extends over 15 amino acids. Germline lookup yields CDR1 MNHEY and CDR2 SVGEGT. J was trimmed by 3 bases and V by 6 bases; bases with no gene match: 9. The CDR3 protein is CASSLKLQGTDTQYF. The CDR3 nucleotides are TGTGCCAGCAGCCTGAAACTACAGGGGACAGATACGCAGTATTTT.

The sample holds many counts of this clonotype. V usage is TRBV5-1 and J usage is TRBJ1-1; D remains unclear. CDR3 length: 15 residues. Germline-derived CDR1 and CDR2 are SGHRS and YFSETQ. V was trimmed by 0 bases and J by 7 bases, leaving 16 bases between them. CDR3 DNA: TGCGCCAGCAGCTTGGATGGTAAGGGCTGGGATGAAGCTTTCTTT. Protein product: CASSLDGKGWDEAFF.